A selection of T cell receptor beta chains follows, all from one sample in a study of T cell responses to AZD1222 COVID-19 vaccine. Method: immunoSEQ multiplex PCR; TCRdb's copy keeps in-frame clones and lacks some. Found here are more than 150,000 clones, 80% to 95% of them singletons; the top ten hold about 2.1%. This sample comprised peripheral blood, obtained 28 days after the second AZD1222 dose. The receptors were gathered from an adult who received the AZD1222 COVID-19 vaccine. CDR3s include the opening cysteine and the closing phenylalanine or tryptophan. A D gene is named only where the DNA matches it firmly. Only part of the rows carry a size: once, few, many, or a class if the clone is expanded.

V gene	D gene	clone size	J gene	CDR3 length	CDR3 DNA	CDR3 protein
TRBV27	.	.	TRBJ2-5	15	TGTGCCAGCAGGCCCAAGCGGAATGATCAAGAGACCCAGTACTTC	CASRPKRNDQETQYF
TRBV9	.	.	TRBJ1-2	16	TGTGCCAGCAGCCCCCAATCAGGGACTGGGGGCTATGGCTACACCTTC	CASSPQSGTGGYGYTF
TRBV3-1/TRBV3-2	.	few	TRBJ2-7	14	TGTGCCAGCAGCCAAGGGGGACGCTCCTACGAGCAGTACTTC	CASSQGGRSYEQYF
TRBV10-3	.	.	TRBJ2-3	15	TGTGCCATCAGTGAGTCGAGTGCAGTCCCAGATACGCAGTATTTT	CAISESSAVPDTQYF
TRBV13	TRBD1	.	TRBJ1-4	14	TGTGCCAGCAGCTCGGGACAGGGCAATGAAAAACTGTTTTTT	CASSSGQGNEKLFF
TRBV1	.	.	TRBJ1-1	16	TGCACCAGCAGCCAAATGGAACAGCAAACCAACACTGAAGCTTTCTTT	CTSSQMEQQTNTEAFF
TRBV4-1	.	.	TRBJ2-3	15	TGCGCCAGCAGCCCCCAAGCGGGTAGCACAGATACGCAGTATTTT	CASSPQAGSTDTQYF
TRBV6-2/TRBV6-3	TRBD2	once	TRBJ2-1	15	TGTGCCAGCAGTCGGGGACTAATTGATGGGGATGAGCAGTTCTTC	CASSRGLIDGDEQFF
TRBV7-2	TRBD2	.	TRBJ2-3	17	TGTGCCAGCAGCTTACCCGCGACTAGCGTGCGAGGAGTTACGCAGTATTTT	CASSLPATSVRGVTQYF
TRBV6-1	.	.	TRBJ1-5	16	TGTGCCAGCAGTGGAGCTGGAGGATTTGGCAATCAGCCCCAGCATTTT	CASSGAGGFGNQPQHF
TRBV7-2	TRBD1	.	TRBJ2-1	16	TGTGCCAGCAGCCGTATCGGACAGGGATTGTACAATGAGCAGTTCTTC	CASSRIGQGLYNEQFF
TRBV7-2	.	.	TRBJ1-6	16	TGTGCCAGCAGCTTACGTGGGGTTATTCCAAATTCACCCCTCCACTTT	CASSLRGVIPNSPLHF
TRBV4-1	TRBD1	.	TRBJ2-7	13	TGCGCCAGCAGCTTTACAGGGGCCTACGAGCAGTACTTC	CASSFTGAYEQYF
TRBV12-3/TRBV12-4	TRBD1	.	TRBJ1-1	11	TGTGCCAGCAGTACCGGACAGGGAACTTTCTTT	CASSTGQGTFF
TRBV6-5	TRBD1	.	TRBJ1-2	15	TGTGCCAGCAGTTTCGCGGGACAGGGAACCTATGGCTACACCTTC	CASSFAGQGTYGYTF
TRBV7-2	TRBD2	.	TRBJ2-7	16	TGTGCCAGCAGCCTACCGTGGCGGGGGGGATCCTACGAGCAGTACTTC	CASSLPWRGGSYEQYF
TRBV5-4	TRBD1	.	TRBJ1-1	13	TGTGCCAGCAGCAACACAGGGGTCACTGAAGCTTTCTTT	CASSNTGVTEAFF
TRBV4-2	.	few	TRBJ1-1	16	TGTGCCAGCAGCCAACTAGCTTTTGACAGGAACACTGAAGCTTTCTTT	CASSQLAFDRNTEAFF
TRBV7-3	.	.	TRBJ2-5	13	TGTGCCAGCAGCTTAGACAGCCAAGAGACCCAGTACTTC	CASSLDSQETQYF
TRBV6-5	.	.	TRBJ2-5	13	TGTGCCAGCACGGTTACAGCCCAAGAGACCCAGTACTTC	CASTVTAQETQYF
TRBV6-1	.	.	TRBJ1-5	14	TGTGCCAGCAGTGAAGGCGGACCAAATCAGCCCCAGCATTTT	CASSEGGPNQPQHF
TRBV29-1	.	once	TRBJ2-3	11	TGCAGCGTACGAGTTCAAGATACGCAGTATTTT	CSVRVQDTQYF
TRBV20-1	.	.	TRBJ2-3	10	TGCAGTGCGACGATAGACACGCAGTATTTT	CSATIDTQYF
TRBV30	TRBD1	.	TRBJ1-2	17	TGTGCCTGGAGACTCCCGGGACAGTGGACTTTCAACTATGGCTACACCTTC	CAWRLPGQWTFNYGYTF
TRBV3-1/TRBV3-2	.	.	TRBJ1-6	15	TGTGCCAGCAGCCAAGGTGTTACAGAAAATTCACCCCTCCACTTT	CASSQGVTENSPLHF
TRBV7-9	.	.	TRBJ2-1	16	TGTGCCAGCAGCTTAGTCGTCGGGAGCTCCTACAATGAGCAGTTCTTC	CASSLVVGSSYNEQFF
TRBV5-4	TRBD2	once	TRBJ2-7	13	TGTGCCAGCAGCTCTCCCGGGGAGGGCGAGCAGTACTTC	CASSSPGEGEQYF